Sequencing of this T cell receptor (beta chain) was carried out in a study of identical twins. TCRdb reprocessed the 5' RACE reads with MiXCR, giving one entry per CDR3 protein. The sample shows roughly 280,000 distinct CDR3 sequences, roughly 10% of them seen only once. These records were also assigned to another study, of yellow fever vaccine responses in identical twins.

The sequenced sample was CD8+ T cells sorted from blood. This clonotype was obtained from a woman under 30 in good health.

The CDR3 coding sequence is TGTGCCAGCAGTATGAGCGGGAGGATCCAAGAGACCCAGTACTTC. This gives the protein CASSMSGRIQETQYF. This chain uses TRBV28 with TRBJ2-5, with 9 bases aligning to TRBD2. The CDR3 is made up of 15 amino acids. Germline V CDR1 and CDR2: MDHEN, SYDVKM. V lost 5 bases to trimming and J lost 1 base; unmatched junction nucleotides: 5. The variable domain in full, completed from reference TRBV28 and TRBJ2-5, reads DVKVTQSSRYLVKRTGEKVFLECVQDMDHENMFWYRQDPGLGLRLIYFSYDVKMKEKGDIPEGYSVSREKKERFSLILESASTNQTSMYLCASSMSGRIQETQYFGPGTRLLVL.